This TCR beta chain was profiled in a study of neurological immune-mediated disorders. This clonotype was observed at least ten times. Its target is not known. Notes on the study in general: No CDR3 amino acid sequences recurred among expanded clones across subjects, suggesting private repertoires in all groups.

As for time point: technical triplicate 2. CD4+ or CD8+ T cells, 1 million per library, were used for sorted libraries. The cDNA was generated through 5'RACE incorporating 10-nucleotide random UMIs. Each CDR3 protein is one row after TCRdb ran MiXCR on the 5' RACE reads. The sample has approximately 30,000 distinct CDR3 sequences; 13% are singletons. Material for sequencing was CD4+ T cells from blood. This receptor was taken from a female donor with HTLV-1-associated myelopathy (HAM/TSP).

CDR3 residues: CSASRGRAGVLVTQYF. The CDR3 nucleotides are TGCAGTGCTAGCCGGGGACGGGCAGGGGTTTTAGTGACCCAGTACTTC. V gene TRBV20-1 combines with J gene TRBJ2-5; possible D gene TRBD1, 6 bases. The CDR3 spans 16 residues. Trimming took off 3 bases at V and 7 bases at J, with 24 bases between the two ends. Germline loops: CDR1 DFQATT, CDR2 SNEGSKA (reference sequence).